The 27 T cell receptor beta chains given below trace back to one sample, sequenced in a study of spatial heterogeneity in lung cancer. TCRdb fed the 5' RACE reads into MiXCR, producing one record per CDR3 protein. The table shows about 75,000 distinct CDR3 sequences, with 10% to 15% occurring only once. Time point indicated: sample taken at primary tumor resection. Sequencing covered unsorted whole RNA taken from tumor, nontumor lung or frozen PBMC. This sample comprised PBMCs, obtained at surgery. The receptors derive from a male donor with early-stage non-small cell lung cancer.

The chain combines TRBV7-9 with TRBJ2-3; perhaps TRBD2 as D (5 bases). With 4 bases removed from V and 0 bases from J, the gap between germline ends came to 8 bases. Germline-derived CDR1 and CDR2 are SEHNR and FQNEAQ (reference sequence). This CDR3 is built from 14 residues. CDR3 coding DNA: TGTGCCAGCAGCTATGGAGGAAGCACAGATACGCAGTATTTT. This translates into CASSYGGSTDTQYF.

This clonotype was observed a few times. This sequence joins TRBV29-1 and TRBJ2-4; perhaps D is TRBD1 or TRBD2 (5 bases each). The CDR3 has 14 amino acids. V lost 4 bases to trimming and J lost 0 bases, with 10 bases between them. Per germline, CDR1 SQVTM and CDR2 ANQGSEA. CDR3 bases: TGCAGCGTTGTAGAGGGGCTAGCCAAAAACATTCAGTACTTC. This sequence encodes CSVVEGLAKNIQYF.

The chain is built from TRBV5-1 and TRBJ2-7, with D possibly TRBD2 on 5 matching bases. The germline V gene encodes CDR1 SGHRS and CDR2 YFSETQ. The CDR3 has 15 residues. The V and J ends lost 3 bases and 2 bases respectively, with 15 bases between them. The CDR3 coding sequence is TGCGCCAGCAGCTATGGGAGCCAAACCCCCTACGAGCAGTACTTC. Its protein is CASSYGSQTPYEQYF.

This clonotype was recorded a few times. This chain links TRBV19 with TRBJ2-3; D unresolved. From germline, CDR1 is LNHDA and CDR2 SQIVND (reference sequence). This CDR3 region has 15 residues. V lost 0 bases, J lost 4 bases, and 11 bases lay in between. The chain's CDR3 is CASSIDRRVSDTQYF. In DNA form, the CDR3 reads TGTGCCAGTAGTATAGATCGCCGGGTATCAGATACGCAGTATTTT.

This clonotype came up many times. This chain's CDR3 is CASSSTTVFYEQYF. In nucleotides, the CDR3 is TGTGCCAGCAGCTCGACGACAGTTTTCTACGAGCAGTACTTC. The chain recombines TRBV11-1 with TRBJ2-7, with D perhaps matching TRBD1 (5 bases). The germline gives CDR1 SGHAT, CDR2 FQDESV (reference sequence). V lost 4 bases to trimming and J lost 3 bases, with 13 bases between them. The CDR3 runs 14 residues.

For this clonotype: Relative to the germline gene, one junction end is altered; a read error may explain this. The CDR3 DNA reads as TGCAGTGCAAGAGCGGGAGCGGCAGATACGCAGTATTTT. This encodes CSARAGAADTQYF. This sequence joins TRBV20-1 and TRBJ2-3, with 8 positions matching TRBD2. The V gene's germline CDR1 is DFQATT and CDR2 SNEGSKA (reference sequence). This CDR3 region has 13 residues.

The V call is TRBV7-8, the J call TRBJ1-4; 7 bases agree with TRBD1. Germline V lookup: CDR1 SGHVS, CDR2 FQNEAQ. The CDR3 has 14 residues. V shed 3 bases, J shed 7 bases, and the junction held 5 bases outside the gene matches. The CDR3 spells CASSFGRGGEKLFF. In nucleotides, the CDR3 is TGTGCCAGCAGCTTCGGCAGGGGGGGTGAAAAACTGTTTTTT.

This clonotype was found a few times. The chain couples TRBV12-5 to TRBJ2-3; D is undetermined. The CDR3 runs to 13 residues. Germline CDR1 and CDR2: LGHNT and FRNRAP. V lost 2 bases to trimming and J lost 5 bases, with 8 bases between them. CDR3 sequence reads: CASGLKRGDTQYF. For the CDR3, the DNA is TGTGCTAGTGGTTTGAAGCGTGGAGATACGCAGTATTTT.

This clonotype appeared a few times. The V and J genes are TRBV7-9 and TRBJ2-2, with 7 bases fitting TRBD2. The germline gives CDR1 SEHNR, CDR2 FQNEAQ (reference sequence). J was trimmed by 6 bases and V by 0 bases; bases with no gene match: 25. The CDR3 length is 22 residues. The CDR3 sequence: CASSLAPFMTREGIRGSGELFF. For the CDR3, the DNA is TGTGCCAGCAGCTTAGCCCCATTCATGACCAGGGAGGGGATACGCGGTTCCGGGGAGCTGTTTTTT.

This clonotype appeared many times. Here the CDR3 reads CASSQDTSGRANEQFF. In DNA, the CDR3 is TGCGCCAGCAGCCAAGATACCAGCGGGAGGGCCAATGAGCAGTTCTTC. The V gene is TRBV4-3, the J gene TRBJ2-1; 10 bases match TRBD2. Looked up from germline, CDR1 is LGHNA and CDR2 is YSLEER. The CDR3 consists of 16 residues. Trimming took 0 bases from V and 6 from J; bases not matched to a gene: 5.

This clonotype has just one count. The V and J genes are TRBV23-1 and TRBJ2-5; no clear D gene. TRBV23-1 is an ORF for which the function is uncertain. V lost 0 bases, J lost 4 bases, and 18 bases lay in between. This CDR3 contains 17 residues. CDR3 protein: CASSQSLRSLRRETQYF. Here the CDR3 DNA reads TGCGCCAGCAGTCAATCTCTACGGTCTCTCCGTCGAGAGACCCAGTACTTC.

The chain employs TRBV20-1 and TRBJ2-7; no firm D call. V lost 3 bases and J 0 bases, leaving 12 bases between the germline ends. The V gene's germline CDR1 is DFQATT and CDR2 SNEGSKA (reference sequence). This CDR3 has 14 amino acids. CDR3 bases: TGCAGTGCTAGGGAAGACTCGAGCTCCTACGAGCAGTACTTC. It encodes CSAREDSSSYEQYF.

This clonotype appeared many times. V is TRBV20-1 and J is TRBJ2-7; 9 bases line up with TRBD1. This CDR3 is built from 12 residues. V was clipped by 4 bases and J by 5 bases; unmatched bases: 3. CDR1 is DFQATT, CDR2 SNEGSKA, per germline (reference sequence). The CDR3 region has the DNA TGCAGTGCTACCCGGACAGGGGACGAGCAGTACTTC. It yields the protein CSATRTGDEQYF.

The rearrangement links TRBV29-1 to TRBJ2-2, with D perhaps matching TRBD1 (6 bases). V was pared by 7 bases and J by 2 bases, with 17 bases between. The CDR3 is made up of 15 amino acids. CDR1 SQVTM and CDR2 ANQGSEA come from the germline V gene. The chain's CDR3 is CSATQTGKNTGELFF. CDR3 in DNA: TGCAGCGCCACTCAAACAGGGAAAAACACCGGGGAGCTGTTTTTT.

This clonotype was counted a few times. The V and J genes are TRBV20-1 and TRBJ2-7; D is perhaps TRBD1 (5 bases). Trimming pared 0 bases from V and 5 bases from J, leaving 14 bases between. CDR3 length: 14 amino acids. Germline assignment: CDR1 DFQATT and CDR2 SNEGSKA (reference sequence). Here the CDR3 DNA reads TGCAGTGCTAGAGATCCCAGGGTGAGCCACGAGCAGTACTTC. This codes for CSARDPRVSHEQYF.

The table lists this clonotype with a few counts. The chain links TRBV30 to TRBJ2-3; possible D gene TRBD1, 5 bases. Germline lookup yields CDR1 GTSNPN and CDR2 SVGIG (reference sequence). Trimming cost V 1 base and J 10 bases, with 12 bases left between them. The CDR3 sequence is 12 residues long. In DNA form, the CDR3 reads TGTGCCTGGAGTGCTTCAGGGTACTCGCAGTATTTT. Its translation is CAWSASGYSQYF.

This clonotype was recorded only once. One end of the junction does not line up with germline, which may come from a read error. V gene TRBV27 combines with J gene TRBJ2-7, with TRBD2 identical over 8 bases. The CDR3 has 14 residues. Germline CDR1 MNHEY, CDR2 SMNVEV (reference sequence). Written as DNA, the CDR3 is TGTGTCAGCAGAGTAGCGGGGTACTCCTACGAGCAGTACTTC. Residues: CVSRVAGYSYEQYF.

CDR3 bases: TGTGCCTGGAGTGGTTCGGGCGCCACATTCGACCCTGGGTACGAGCAGTACTTC. Its translation is CAWSGSGATFDPGYEQYF. This sequence joins TRBV30 and TRBJ2-7, with D unresolved. The V and J ends lost 1 base and 4 bases respectively, with 26 bases between them. The germline gives CDR1 GTSNPN, CDR2 SVGIG (reference sequence). CDR3 length: 18 amino acids.

This clonotype was picked up a small number of times. This chain links TRBV5-1 with TRBJ2-3, with 8 bases aligning to TRBD1. Germline CDR1 SGHRS, CDR2 YFSETQ. Trimming cost V 0 bases and J 5 bases; bases outside gene matches: 5. The CDR3 has 15 amino acids. The DNA for the CDR3 is TGCGCCAGCAGCTTGGAGCAGGGGGCAGGAGATACGCAGTATTTT. Translation: CASSLEQGAGDTQYF.

Many counts were recorded for this clonotype. V is TRBV30 and J is TRBJ2-5; D gene ambiguous. The germline gives CDR1 GTSNPN, CDR2 SVGIG (reference sequence). V was cut by 2 bases and J by 2 bases, with 12 bases left in between. The CDR3 consists of 14 residues. DNA for the CDR3: TGTGCCTGGAGTCCTTATGCTGGACAAGAGACCCAGTACTTC. This codes for CAWSPYAGQETQYF. Using reference TRBV30 and TRBJ2-5 for the parts outside the CDR3, the full variable domain is SQTIHQWPATLVQPVGSPLSLECTVEGTSNPNLYWYRQAAGRGLQLLFYSVGIGQISSEVPQNLSASRPQDRQFILSSKKLLLSDSGFYLCAWSPYAGQETQYFGPGTRLLVL.

This clonotype was counted a few times. V and J are TRBV30 and TRBJ2-4, with TRBD1 as a possible D gene (6 bases). Trimming cost V 5 bases and J 7 bases, with 15 bases left between them. This CDR3 is 13 amino acids long. Germline V gene data show CDR1 as GTSNPN and CDR2 as SVGIG (reference sequence). The CDR3 region has the DNA TGTGCCTGGGAAAGGGGGTCGGGGAACATTCAGTACTTC. It translates to CAWERGSGNIQYF.

This clonotype was seen at least ten times. The chain carries TRBV25-1 and TRBJ1-2; D is unresolved. CDR3 length: 10 residues. V was cut by 1 base and J by 11 bases, with 5 bases left in between. The germline gives CDR1 MGHDK, CDR2 SYGVNS. CDR3 DNA sequence: TGTGCCAGCAGTGAATCGGGGTACACCTTC. Translated, it gives CASSESGYTF.

This clonotype has ten or more counts. The chain is built from TRBV7-9 and TRBJ1-3; TRBD1 aligns across 7 bases. After removal of 11 bases from V and 0 bases from J, the junction contained 10 bases not matched to a gene. The CDR3 covers 15 residues. Germline V gives CDR1 SEHNR, CDR2 FQNEAQ (reference sequence). The chain's CDR3 is CAGATGTSSGNTIYF. The CDR3, as DNA: TGTGCCGGGGCGACAGGGACCTCCTCTGGAAACACCATATATTTT.

Many counts were recorded for this clonotype. The J gene is TRBJ1-5, the V gene TRBV5-5; D is ambiguous. The CDR3 is made up of 14 amino acids. Between the trimmed V and J ends, which lost 0 bases and 3 bases, there was a span of 7 bases. CDR1 and CDR2 from the germline V gene are SGHKS and YYEKEE (reference sequence). CDR3 residues: CASSLDVHNQPQHF. CDR3 nucleotides: TGTGCCAGCAGCTTGGACGTACACAATCAGCCCCAGCATTTT.

This clonotype has only a few counts. The rearrangement links TRBV24-1 to TRBJ2-3; D gene unclear. CDR1 is KGHDR, CDR2 SFDVKD, per germline. Trimming took off 9 bases at V and 1 base at J, with 10 bases between the two ends. This CDR3 comprises 13 residues. The DNA for the CDR3 is TGTGCCACCTCGGACCGTGGCACAGATACGCAGTATTTT. Translated: CATSDRGTDTQYF.

This clonotype came up many times. This chain connects TRBV6-1 to TRBJ2-7, with D tentatively TRBD1 or TRBD2 (5 bases each). The germline gives CDR1 MNHNS, CDR2 SASEGT. Between the trimmed V and J ends, which lost 5 bases and 7 bases, there was a span of 15 bases. The CDR3 is 13 residues long. The CDR3 sequence: CASSSGTSREQYF. CDR3 in DNA: TGTGCCAGCAGTTCCGGGACCTCGAGGGAGCAGTACTTC.

This clonotype was seen many times. The chain employs TRBV6-2 or TRBV6-3 and TRBJ1-1; D not resolved. V was cut by 2 bases and J by 3 bases, with 7 bases left in between. Germline lookup yields CDR1 MNHEY and CDR2 SVGEGT. This CDR3 has 13 amino acids. CDR3 coding DNA: TGTGCCAGCAGTTACGGGGTGGACACTGAAGCTTTCTTT. Translating it yields CASSYGVDTEAFF.